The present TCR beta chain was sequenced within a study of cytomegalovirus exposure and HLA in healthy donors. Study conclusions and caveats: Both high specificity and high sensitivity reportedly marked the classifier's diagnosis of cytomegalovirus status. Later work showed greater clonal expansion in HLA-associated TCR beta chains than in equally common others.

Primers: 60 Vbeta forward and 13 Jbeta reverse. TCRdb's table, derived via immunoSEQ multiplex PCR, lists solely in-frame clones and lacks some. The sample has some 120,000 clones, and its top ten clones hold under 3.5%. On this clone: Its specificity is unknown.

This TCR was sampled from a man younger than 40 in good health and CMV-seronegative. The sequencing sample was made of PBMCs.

The CDR3 nucleotides are TGTGCCAGCAGTTTAGAGGCGACCCAGTACTTC. It translates to CASSLEATQYF. The genes are TRBV28 and TRBJ2-5; D is uncertain. The V and J ends lost 2 bases and 7 bases respectively, with 5 bases between them. Germline loops: CDR1 MDHEN, CDR2 SYDVKM. The CDR3 length is 11 residues.